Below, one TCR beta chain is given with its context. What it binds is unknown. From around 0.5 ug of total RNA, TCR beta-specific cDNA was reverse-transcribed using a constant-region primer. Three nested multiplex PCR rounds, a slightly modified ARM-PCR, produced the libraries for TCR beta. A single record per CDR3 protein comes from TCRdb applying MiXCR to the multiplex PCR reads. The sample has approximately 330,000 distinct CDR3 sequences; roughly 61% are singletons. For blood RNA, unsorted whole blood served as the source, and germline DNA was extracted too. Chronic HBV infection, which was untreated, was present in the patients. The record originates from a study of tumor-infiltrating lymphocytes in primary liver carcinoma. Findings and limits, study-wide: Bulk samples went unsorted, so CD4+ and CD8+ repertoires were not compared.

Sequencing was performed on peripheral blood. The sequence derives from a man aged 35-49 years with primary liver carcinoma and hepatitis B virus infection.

The CDR3 DNA follows: TGTGCCAGCAGTATCCGTACGCAGTACTTC. Translated, it gives CASSIRTQYF. V gene TRBV6-5 combines with J gene TRBJ2-7, with D unresolved. The V end was cut by 5 bases, the J end by 9 bases, with 8 bases between. CDR1 and CDR2 (germline): MNHEY, SVGAGI. The CDR3 extends over 10 amino acids.